This passage covers 29 T cell receptor beta chains from one sample sequenced in a study of T cell responses to AZD1222 COVID-19 vaccine. Repertoires were generated with immunoSEQ multiplex PCR, while TCRdb's copy carries only in-frame clones and drops some. Of more than 80,000 clones listed, approximately 88% are singletons. The sequenced sample was peripheral blood, obtained on day 0 of AZD1222 vaccination. These receptors originate from an adult in good health.

CDR3: CATSHQDPSTDTQYF. CDR3 sequence (DNA): TGTGCCACCAGCCACCAGGATCCTAGCACAGATACGCAGTATTTT. V usage is TRBV24-1 and J usage is TRBJ2-3; D gene uncertain. The CDR3 is 15 residues long. The V end was cut by 7 bases, the J end by 0 bases, with 13 bases between. Germline lookup yields CDR1 KGHDR and CDR2 SFDVKD.

J is TRBJ1-3 and V is TRBV13, with D possibly matching TRBD1 (6 bases). CDR3 length: 14 amino acids. V was pared by 6 bases and J by 4 bases, with 13 bases between. The germline V gene encodes CDR1 PRHDT and CDR2 FYEKMQ (reference sequence). Here the CDR3 DNA reads TGTGCCAGCAGGGCTGGACAGCCAGGAAACACCATATATTTT. It yields the protein CASRAGQPGNTIYF.

This clone came up once. This chain links TRBV27 with TRBJ2-7; 11 bases map to TRBD2. From germline, CDR1 is MNHEY and CDR2 SMNVEV (reference sequence). The CDR3 extends over 14 amino acids. J was trimmed by 2 bases and V by 5 bases; bases with no gene match: 2. The CDR3 coding sequence is TGTGCCAGCAGTCGTAGCGGGAGGGCCTACGAGCAGTACTTC. Encoded protein: CASSRSGRAYEQYF.

The chain recombines TRBV28 with TRBJ2-5; TRBD2 is a possible D gene (7 bases). Germline assignment: CDR1 MDHEN and CDR2 SYDVKM. V lost 2 bases and J lost 1, with 14 bases in between. The CDR3 extends over 16 amino acids. Here the CDR3 reads CASSLVGGPLQETQYF. For the CDR3, the DNA is TGTGCCAGCAGTTTAGTGGGGGGGCCCCTCCAAGAGACCCAGTACTTC.

The J gene is TRBJ1-4, the V gene TRBV28, with 7 bases aligning to TRBD1. The CDR3 is made up of 13 amino acids. Germline CDR1 reads MDHEN; CDR2 reads SYDVKM. V dropped 6 bases and J dropped 8; count of bases not matched to a gene: 6. Here the CDR3 reads CASSDRAAEKLFF. CDR3 coding DNA: TGTGCCAGCAGCGACAGGGCTGCCGAAAAACTGTTTTTT.

The rearrangement links TRBV27 to TRBJ1-1; D possibly corresponds to TRBD1 (6 bases). Trimming removed 3 bases from V and 5 bases from J, with 16 bases in between. The germline V gene encodes CDR1 MNHEY and CDR2 SMNVEV (reference sequence). The CDR3 length is 15 residues. CDR3 sequence: CASSFGGHSRTEAFF. The DNA for the CDR3 is TGTGCCAGCAGTTTTGGGGGACATAGTCGTACTGAAGCTTTCTTT.

The chain carries TRBV6-5 and TRBJ2-7; a possible D gene is TRBD2 (5 bases). V was cut by 7 bases and J by 1 base, with 14 bases left in between. The CDR3 is 14 residues long. CDR1 and CDR2 from the germline V gene are MNHEY and SVGAGI. Written as DNA, the CDR3 is TGTGCCAGCACCCGCGGGCAGGTATCCTACGAGCAGTACTTC. Translated, it gives CASTRGQVSYEQYF.

J is TRBJ2-2 and V is TRBV13; D gene ambiguous. Germline CDR1 and CDR2: PRHDT and FYEKMQ (reference sequence). This CDR3 has 18 residues. Trimming pared 0 bases from V and 1 base from J, leaving 15 bases between. The CDR3 DNA follows: TGTGCCAGCAGCTTAGGTACGCCAGTAAGTGGGAACACCGGGGAGCTGTTTTTT. This translates into CASSLGTPVSGNTGELFF.

This chain joins TRBV9 and TRBJ1-1; D is unclear. The V end was cut by 0 bases, the J end by 1 base, with 16 bases between. CDR1 is SGDLS, CDR2 YYNGEE, per germline. This CDR3 spans 17 amino acids. The chain's CDR3 is CASSVGIVRDRNTEAFF. As DNA, the CDR3 is TGTGCCAGCAGCGTAGGAATTGTTAGGGATCGGAACACTGAAGCTTTCTTT.

V gene TRBV24-1 combines with J gene TRBJ1-5, with D unresolved. Germline loops: CDR1 KGHDR, CDR2 SFDVKD. This CDR3 is built from 13 residues. With 2 bases removed from V and 2 bases from J, the gap between germline ends came to 3 bases. The CDR3 here is CATSDYGNQPQHF. The CDR3 coding sequence is TGTGCCACCAGTGATTATGGCAATCAGCCCCAGCATTTT.

The J gene is TRBJ2-5, the V gene TRBV5-4, with 13 bases matching TRBD2. This CDR3 spans 16 amino acids. Per the germline V gene, CDR1 is SGHNT and CDR2 is YYREEE (reference sequence). The V and J ends lost 4 bases and 5 bases, in that order; junction bases with no gene match: 8. The CDR3 sequence: CASSTTSGRAGETQYF. The CDR3 DNA is TGTGCCAGCAGCACCACTAGCGGGAGGGCGGGGGAGACCCAGTACTTC.

This clone was observed once. The chain combines TRBV3-1 (or the pseudogene TRBV3-2) with TRBJ1-4, with 7 bases matching TRBD1. Per the germline V gene, CDR1 is LGHDT and CDR2 is YNNKEL (reference sequence). CDR3 length equals 12 residues. V was pared by 1 base and J by 13 bases, with 3 bases of the junction left unmatched. The DNA for the CDR3 is TGTGCCAGCAGCCAAGGAAGGGGGCGACTGTTTTTT. Translating it yields CASSQGRGRLFF.

V is TRBV11-3 and J is TRBJ2-6; 8 positions agree with TRBD1. The CDR3 has 18 amino acids. Trimming cost V 0 bases and J 4 bases; bases outside gene matches: 8. CDR1 and CDR2 from the germline V gene are SGHNT and YENEEA. CDR3 nucleotide sequence: TGTGCCAGCAGCTTAGATCAAGGGGGGACAGGAGGGGCCAACGTCCTGACTTTC. The encoded protein is CASSLDQGGTGGANVLTF.

This clone was detected only once. The chain joins TRBV7-9 to TRBJ1-2; 9 bases align to TRBD1. CDR3 length equals 15 residues. After removal of 4 bases from V and 4 bases from J, the junction contained 7 bases not matched to a gene. Per the germline V gene, CDR1 is SEHNR and CDR2 is FQNEAQ (reference sequence). For the CDR3, the DNA is TGTGCCAGCAGCTCCGGGACAGGGTTCGGCTATGGCTACACCTTC. Its translation is CASSSGTGFGYGYTF.

In nucleotides, the CDR3 is TGCAGTGCTAGACCTGAGGAGACCCAGTACTTC. It codes for CSARPEETQYF. This chain links TRBV20-1 with TRBJ2-5, with unresolved D. Germline assignment: CDR1 DFQATT and CDR2 SNEGSKA (reference sequence). V shed 2 bases and J shed 5 bases, with 6 bases lying between them. The CDR3 covers 11 residues.

The chain couples TRBV19 to TRBJ1-5; 7 bases fit TRBD1. Trimming took 4 bases from V and 0 from J; bases not matched to a gene: 3. The CDR3 covers 15 residues. The germline V gene has CDR1 LNHDA and CDR2 SQIVND (reference sequence). CDR3 in DNA: TGTGCCAGTAGTAGGACAGGTTATAGCAATCAGCCCCAGCATTTT. Translated: CASSRTGYSNQPQHF.

V and J are TRBV24-1 and TRBJ1-2, with 11 bases lining up with TRBD1. The CDR3 runs 15 residues. In germline, CDR1 is KGHDR, CDR2 SFDVKD. V was pared by 3 bases and J by 7 bases, with 6 bases of the junction left unmatched. The CDR3 nucleotides read TGTGCCACCAGTGATCCCCGGACAGGGGGCAGTGGCTACACCTTC. Translating it yields CATSDPRTGGSGYTF.

The chain employs TRBV27 and TRBJ1-5, with D tentatively TRBD1 (5 bases). Germline CDR1 and CDR2: MNHEY and SMNVEV (reference sequence). CDR3 length: 14 amino acids. V lost 6 bases, J lost 2 bases, and 11 bases lay in between. In DNA, the CDR3 is TGTGCCAGCAGCCCCGGGGCGGGCAATCAGCCCCAGCATTTT. Its protein is CASSPGAGNQPQHF.

The genes are TRBV21-1 and TRBJ2-7; TRBD1 reflects the table's D call only, with no check against the DNA. TRBV21-1 is a recognized pseudogene. The CDR3 totals 13 residues. The CDR3 region has the DNA TGTGCCATCCCACGGCGGGACAGCAACGAGCAGTACTTC. Translating it yields CAIPRRDSNEQYF.

The J gene is TRBJ2-5, the V gene TRBV28; 7 bases are a match to TRBD2. Germline values: CDR1 MDHEN, CDR2 SYDVKM. J gave up 7 bases and V 6 bases, and 8 bases lay outside the gene matches. This CDR3 has 13 residues. The CDR3, as DNA: TGTGCCAGCAGCCCAACCCAGCGGGGGACCCAGTACTTC. This encodes CASSPTQRGTQYF. The variable domain in full, with the rest retrieved from reference TRBV28 and TRBJ2-5, is DVKVTQSSRYLVKRTGEKVFLECVQDMDHENMFWYRQDPGLGLRLIYFSYDVKMKEKGDIPEGYSVSREKKERFSLILESASTNQTSMYLCASSPTQRGTQYFGPGTRLLVL.

This chain links TRBV18 with TRBJ1-5, with D uncertain. The germline V gene encodes CDR1 KGHSH and CDR2 LQKENI. The germline V and J ends were trimmed by 3 bases and 0 bases, with 12 bases remaining between them. The CDR3 is 16 amino acids. Here the CDR3 DNA reads TGTGCCAGCTCACCGCGTCAGGTCGATAGCAATCAGCCCCAGCATTTT. Translation gives CASSPRQVDSNQPQHF.

A few counts support this clone. The chain has TRBV25-1 and TRBJ2-3; 11 bases agree with TRBD2. Per the germline V gene, CDR1 is MGHDK and CDR2 is SYGVNS. The CDR3 consists of 15 residues. The J segment lost 4 bases and the V segment lost 2 bases, leaving 2 bases of the junction unmatched. CDR3 residues: CASSEPLAGADTQYF. The CDR3 DNA follows: TGTGCCAGCAGTGAACCACTAGCGGGAGCAGATACGCAGTATTTT.

This clone was counted only a few times. V is TRBV2 and J is TRBJ2-2, with TRBD1 as a possible D gene (6 bases). V gave up 7 bases and J gave up 1 base, with 13 bases separating them. Per the germline V gene, CDR1 is SNHLY and CDR2 is FYNNEI. The CDR3 spans 15 residues. CDR3 protein: CASTTQGRNTGELFF. The CDR3 nucleotides are TGTGCCAGCACGACACAGGGCAGGAACACCGGGGAGCTGTTTTTT.

The V gene is TRBV6-5, the J gene TRBJ1-2; TRBD1 matches at 10 bases. The CDR3 has 15 amino acids. The trim removed 4 bases at V and 1 base at J, leaving 3 bases unmatched. The germline gives CDR1 MNHEY, CDR2 SVGAGI. The CDR3 loop reads CASSSRTGGNYGYTF. The DNA for the CDR3 is TGTGCCAGCAGTTCCCGGACAGGGGGTAACTATGGCTACACCTTC.

The genes are TRBV5-1 and TRBJ1-1, with TRBD1 identical over 8 bases. The CDR3 loop spans 13 amino acids. The ends lost 4 bases at V and 6 bases at J; junction bases unmatched: 5. In germline, CDR1 is SGHRS, CDR2 YFSETQ. This CDR3 reads CASSEDRDAEAFF. The CDR3 nucleotides are TGCGCCAGCAGCGAGGACAGGGATGCTGAAGCTTTCTTT.

The CDR3 protein is CASSLGQLYGYTF. The CDR3 nucleotides are TGTGCCAGTAGCCTGGGACAACTCTATGGCTACACCTTC. The V and J genes are TRBV19 and TRBJ1-2; tentative D call: TRBD1 (6 bases). Trimming took off 6 bases at V and 4 bases at J, with 12 bases between the two ends. The V gene's germline CDR1 is LNHDA and CDR2 SQIVND (reference sequence). The CDR3 consists of 13 residues.

The chain carries TRBV5-6 and TRBJ2-7; D unclear. Per the germline V gene, CDR1 is SGHDT and CDR2 is YYEEEE. The CDR3 is 13 residues long. V lost 1 base and J 6 bases, leaving 11 bases between the germline ends. CDR3 protein: CASSLTPRREQYF. The CDR3 DNA is TGTGCCAGCAGCTTGACGCCCCGGCGCGAGCAGTACTTC.

The rearrangement uses TRBV5-1 and TRBJ2-1, with 9 bases identical to TRBD2. The germline gives CDR1 SGHRS, CDR2 YFSETQ. The CDR3 is made up of 15 amino acids. With V trimmed by 4 bases and J by 9 bases, 11 bases remained unmatched. The DNA of the CDR3 is TGCGCCAGCAGCATCCAACTAGCGGGCCTCGGTGAGCAGTTCTTC. It specifies CASSIQLAGLGEQFF.

V usage is TRBV20-1 and J usage is TRBJ1-1; D not certain. The germline V gene has CDR1 DFQATT and CDR2 SNEGSKA (reference sequence). The V gene lost 6 bases and the J gene lost 5 bases, with 10 bases spanning the gap. The length of the CDR3 is 11 residues. CDR3 coding DNA: TGCAGTGCCCTCCCAATTACTGAAGCTTTCTTT. It specifies CSALPITEAFF.